Listed here are 30 T cell receptor beta chains from one sample, sequenced in a study of T-cell reconstitution after alpha-beta-depleted transplantation in children. TCRbeta library construction was performed incorporating unique molecular identifiers. Using its own MiXCR run on the PCR reads, TCRdb lists one record per CDR3 protein. Among 640,000 or so distinct CDR3 sequences listed, around 16% were seen once. Sample: PBMCs from the stem cell graft donor, taken from the stem cell graft. The receptors here all came from a human donor who donated a stem cell graft to a child with acute myeloid leukemia.

The chain recombines TRBV14 with TRBJ2-5, with a tentative D call TRBD2 (5 bases). This CDR3 has 15 amino acids. Germline V lookup: CDR1 SGHDN, CDR2 FVKESK. The ends were cut back, 5 bases at V and 5 bases at J, with 18 bases in the middle. The CDR3 sequence is CASSSRDGVYETQYF. The DNA of the CDR3 is TGTGCCAGCAGCTCCCGGGATGGGGTCTATGAGACCCAGTACTTC.

V and J are TRBV5-1 and TRBJ2-3; D is undetermined. This CDR3 has 15 amino acids. Per the germline V gene, CDR1 is SGHRS and CDR2 is YFSETQ. V was cut by 0 bases and J by 2 bases, with 10 bases left in between. As DNA, the CDR3 is TGCGCCAGCAGCTTGGAGGATTGGACCACAGATACGCAGTATTTT. This codes for CASSLEDWTTDTQYF.

This clonotype has more than one count but fewer than ten. J is TRBJ2-7 and V is TRBV20-1; the D gene is possibly TRBD2 (5 bases). The CDR3 covers 11 residues. V was pared by 3 bases and J by 6 bases, with 9 bases between. Per germline, CDR1 DFQATT and CDR2 SNEGSKA (reference sequence). For the CDR3, the DNA is TGCAGTGCTAGCACAGAGGGCGAGCAGTACTTC. This sequence encodes CSASTEGEQYF.

Many counts were recorded for this clonotype. The J gene is TRBJ2-7, the V gene TRBV15; 8 bases fit TRBD1. V shed 0 bases and J 3 bases; nucleotides not matched to a gene: 4. CDR3 length equals 15 residues. CDR1 is LNHNV and CDR2 is YYDKDF in the germline V gene (reference sequence). In DNA form, the CDR3 reads TGTGCCACCAGCAGAGATCGAGACAGGGGCTACGAGCAGTACGTC. This sequence encodes CATSRDRDRGYEQYV.

V gene TRBV6-2 or TRBV6-3 combines with J gene TRBJ1-3; D not certain. V was clipped by 6 bases and J by 2 bases, with 11 bases between them. There are 14 residues in the CDR3. The germline V gene encodes CDR1 MNHEY and CDR2 SVGEGT. DNA of the CDR3: TGTGCCAGCAGCCTCGACGGAGCTGGAAACACCATATATTTT. It yields the protein CASSLDGAGNTIYF.

The chain combines TRBV5-1 with TRBJ1-2; D might be TRBD1 (5 bases). The CDR3 contains 14 residues. Germline V gene sequence: CDR1 SGHRS, CDR2 YFSETQ. V was clipped by 0 bases and J by 4 bases, with 10 bases between them. DNA for the CDR3: TGCGCCAGCAGCTTGGCGCGGGGCAGCTATGGCTACACCTTC. This translates into CASSLARGSYGYTF.

This clonotype has only a few counts. This chain joins TRBV4-2 and TRBJ2-2; D is unresolved. Germline loops: CDR1 LGHNA, CDR2 YNFKEQ. The CDR3 is 15 amino acids. The V end lost 0 bases, the J end lost 7 bases, and 12 bases lay between the germline ends. CDR3 amino acids: CASSQDVLFLGELFF. DNA for the CDR3: TGTGCCAGCAGCCAAGATGTCCTTTTTCTCGGGGAGCTGTTTTTT.

This clonotype was detected ten times or more. The rearrangement uses TRBV4-2 and TRBJ2-6, with TRBD2 as a possible D gene (5 bases). Trimming took off 3 bases at V and 0 bases at J, with 12 bases between the two ends. Germline loops: CDR1 LGHNA, CDR2 YNFKEQ. The CDR3 consists of 17 residues. CDR3 residues: CASSQIGAVSGANVLTF. The CDR3 DNA is TGTGCCAGCAGCCAGATTGGAGCGGTCTCTGGGGCCAACGTCCTGACTTTC.

In its sample, this clonotype was seen a few times. The CDR3 sequence is CASSEGVGGAPLSYGYTF. DNA for the CDR3: TGTGCCAGCAGTGAAGGAGTAGGGGGCGCCCCCCTATCCTATGGCTACACCTTC. The chain links TRBV25-1 to TRBJ1-2; 7 nucleotides align to TRBD1. CDR3 length: 18 amino acids. The trim removed 2 bases at V and 4 bases at J, leaving 16 bases unmatched. Per germline, CDR1 MGHDK and CDR2 SYGVNS.

This clonotype showed up many times. V gene TRBV29-1 combines with J gene TRBJ2-5; possibly TRBD1 or TRBD2 for D (5 bases each). Germline V gene lookup returns CDR1 SQVTM and CDR2 ANQGSEA. The CDR3 totals 13 residues. V was shortened by 1 base and J by 3 bases, with 9 bases between the two germline ends. CDR3 in amino acids: CSVEGGTEETQYF. The CDR3 DNA is TGCAGCGTTGAAGGGGGGACCGAAGAGACCCAGTACTTC.

This clonotype was found a few times. This chain uses TRBV9 with TRBJ2-2; no firm D call. V lost 3 bases and J 0 bases, leaving 12 bases between the germline ends. CDR1 and CDR2 from the germline V gene are SGDLS and YYNGEE. CDR3 length: 16 residues. DNA for the CDR3: TGTGCCAGCAGCGCCCGGCACGGATCGAACACCGGGGAGCTGTTTTTT. Encoded protein: CASSARHGSNTGELFF.

This clonotype was picked up a small number of times. V is TRBV4-3 and J is TRBJ2-1; maybe TRBD1 (5 bases). There are 14 residues in the CDR3. Between the trimmed V and J ends, which lost 4 bases and 12 bases, there was a span of 19 bases. Germline V lookup: CDR1 LGHNA, CDR2 YSLEER. The CDR3 is CASSPTTPGSAQFF. In nucleotides, the CDR3 is TGCGCCAGCAGCCCAACAACGCCAGGGTCTGCGCAGTTCTTC.

The chain has TRBV29-1 and TRBJ2-7, with 8 bases that match TRBD1. The V gene's germline CDR1 is SQVTM and CDR2 ANQGSEA. Trimming at V came to 7 bases and at J to 4 bases, leaving 12 bases not matched to a gene. The CDR3 runs to 14 residues. CDR3 in DNA: TGCAGCGCCACCGTCGGGCAGGGGGCTTACGAGCAGTACTTC. Residues: CSATVGQGAYEQYF.

This clonotype was seen only a few times. The rearrangement joins TRBV20-1 to TRBJ1-2; TRBD1 is a possible D gene (6 bases). The CDR3 is 13 amino acids. Trimming removed 3 bases at V and 4 bases at J, with 12 bases between. Germline lookup yields CDR1 DFQATT and CDR2 SNEGSKA (reference sequence). The CDR3 nucleotides read TGCAGTGCTAGGAAGACAGGCACCTATGGCTACACCTTC. As protein: CSARKTGTYGYTF.

In its sample, this clonotype was seen many times. The V and J genes are TRBV5-1 and TRBJ1-2; possibly TRBD1 for D (6 bases). The germline V gene has CDR1 SGHRS and CDR2 YFSETQ. The CDR3 has 13 amino acids. Trimming shortened V by 2 bases and J by 8 bases, and 13 bases separated the two germline ends. CDR3 amino acids: CASSLNRERGYTF. The DNA for the CDR3 is TGCGCCAGCAGCTTAAACAGGGAGCGCGGCTACACCTTC.

This clonotype was found many times. The chain has TRBV20-1 and TRBJ2-1; 9 bases agree with TRBD2. CDR3 length equals 14 residues. After removal of 3 bases from V and 4 bases from J, the junction contained 4 bases not matched to a gene. CDR1 and CDR2 from the germline V gene are DFQATT and SNEGSKA (reference sequence). CDR3: CSASQRGVYNEQFF. DNA of the CDR3: TGCAGTGCTAGTCAGCGGGGGGTTTACAATGAGCAGTTCTTC.

This clonotype was detected ten times or more. The chain is built from TRBV12-3 or TRBV12-4 and TRBJ2-7; 8 positions agree with TRBD1. This CDR3 has 14 amino acids. Losses at the gene ends were 6 bases for V and 1 base for J; bases not matched to a gene: 5. The CDR3 loop is CASSWTGRSYEQYF. The CDR3 nucleotides read TGTGCCAGCAGCTGGACAGGGCGATCCTACGAGCAGTACTTC.

The chain is built from TRBV4-3 and TRBJ1-1; a possible D gene is TRBD1 (6 bases). The CDR3 extends over 15 amino acids. V was clipped by 0 bases and J by 4 bases, with 12 bases between them. Germline assignment: CDR1 LGHNA and CDR2 YSLEER. DNA for the CDR3: TGCGCCAGCAGCCAAGATAGGGGGTTATCCACTGAAGCTTTCTTT. Its protein product is CASSQDRGLSTEAFF.

This clonotype came up many times. V usage is TRBV20-1 and J usage is TRBJ2-3, with 9 bases matching TRBD2. The junction had 8 bases not matched to a gene; V was cut back by 3 bases and J by 1 base. CDR1 and CDR2 (germline): DFQATT, SNEGSKA (reference sequence). The CDR3 is made up of 16 amino acids. DNA for the CDR3: TGCAGTGCTAGCCCCCAGCGGGGGGCCCGCACAGATACGCAGTATTTT. It translates to CSASPQRGARTDTQYF.

On this clonotype itself: It is likely a read error, because the conserved phenylalanine at the end of the CDR3 is missing. The chain has TRBV29-1 and TRBJ1-1; 9 positions agree with TRBD1. Trimming removed 6 bases from V and 1 base from J; junction bases left unmatched: 3. The CDR3 is made up of 13 amino acids. Per the germline V gene, CDR1 is SQVTM and CDR2 is ANQGSEA. The CDR3 region has the DNA TGCAGCGTCTCGACAGGGGGGAACACTGAAGCTTTCTTG. It specifies CSVSTGGNTEAFL.

The chain carries TRBV4-3 and TRBJ2-3; 8 bases match TRBD2. The trim removed 0 bases at V and 2 bases at J, leaving 10 bases unmatched. Germline V gene lookup returns CDR1 LGHNA and CDR2 YSLEER. This CDR3 is built from 18 residues. The CDR3 DNA is TGCGCCAGCAGCCAAGATCTAGTTAGCGGGGTCCTCACAGATACGCAGTATTTT. Translated: CASSQDLVSGVLTDTQYF.

The chain carries TRBV3-1 and TRBJ2-1; D remains ambiguous. V was cut by 0 bases and J by 4 bases, with 4 bases left in between. The CDR3 is 13 amino acids. CDR1 and CDR2 from the germline V gene are LGHDT and YNNKEL (reference sequence). This chain's CDR3 is CASSQDVYNEQFF. CDR3 in DNA: TGTGCCAGCAGCCAAGATGTGTACAATGAGCAGTTCTTC.

V and J are TRBV6-5 and TRBJ1-2; no clear D gene. Trimming pared 0 bases from V and 8 bases from J, leaving 10 bases between. Germline V gives CDR1 MNHEY, CDR2 SVGAGI. CDR3 length equals 13 residues. CDR3 nucleotides: TGTGCCAGCAGTTACTCGTACGTCGGAGGCTACACCTTC. Translation gives CASSYSYVGGYTF.

This clonotype came up a few times. The chain links TRBV4-3 to TRBJ1-6; D gene ambiguous. The CDR3 covers 13 residues. From germline, CDR1 is LGHNA and CDR2 YSLEER. V dropped 1 base and J dropped 10 bases, with 8 bases sitting between them. The CDR3 here is CASSQGFDSPLHF. The CDR3 nucleotides are TGCGCCAGCAGCCAAGGATTCGACTCACCCCTCCACTTT.

This chain links TRBV12-3 or TRBV12-4 with TRBJ1-1, with D possibly matching TRBD1 (5 bases). The ends were cut back, 0 bases at V and 8 bases at J, with 13 bases in the middle. The CDR3 consists of 14 residues. The CDR3 nucleotides are TGTGCCAGCAGTTTAGCGTGGACAATGACCGAAGCTTTCTTT. This translates into CASSLAWTMTEAFF.

This clonotype was recorded many times. The J gene is TRBJ2-3, the V gene TRBV20-1; 10 bases fit TRBD2. V lost 0 bases to trimming and J lost 5 bases; unmatched junction nucleotides: 5. CDR1 and CDR2 from the germline V gene are DFQATT and SNEGSKA (reference sequence). The CDR3 has 15 amino acids. Written as DNA, the CDR3 is TGCAGTGCTAGAGATTTTAGCGGGGGGATAGATACGCAGTATTTT. Its protein is CSARDFSGGIDTQYF.

Ten or more counts support this clonotype. This sequence joins TRBV20-1 and TRBJ1-5; D gene ambiguous. This CDR3 has 15 residues. Trimming cost V 6 bases and J 2 bases, with 17 bases left between them. Germline lookup yields CDR1 DFQATT and CDR2 SNEGSKA (reference sequence). CDR3: CSAKTGVMGNQPQHF. CDR3 sequence (DNA): TGCAGTGCCAAAACGGGAGTAATGGGCAATCAGCCCCAGCATTTT.

This clonotype was recorded at least ten times. The V and J genes are TRBV9 and TRBJ2-3; 7 bases are shared with TRBD1. This CDR3 is 15 amino acids long. V was pared by 0 bases and J by 3 bases, with 4 bases of the junction left unmatched. The germline V gene encodes CDR1 SGDLS and CDR2 YYNGEE. In DNA form, the CDR3 reads TGTGCCAGCAGCGTAGGGGCAGGGGGAACAGATACGCAGTATTTT. As protein: CASSVGAGGTDTQYF.

This clonotype was observed at least ten times. DNA for the CDR3: TGTGCCAGCACCCTTGGAGAGCGCCAAGAGACCCAGTACTTC. Its protein product is CASTLGERQETQYF. The rearrangement joins TRBV5-6 to TRBJ2-5, with no clear D. This CDR3 has 14 amino acids. V lost 6 bases and J 1 base, leaving 13 bases between the germline ends. Per germline, CDR1 SGHDT and CDR2 YYEEEE.

This clonotype came up many times. This chain's CDR3 is CSVEQRTGRDTQYF. As DNA, the CDR3 is TGCAGCGTTGAACAACGGACAGGGCGGGATACGCAGTATTTT. J is TRBJ2-3 and V is TRBV29-1; TRBD1 matches 8 bases. With V trimmed by 2 bases and J by 6 bases, 7 bases remained unmatched. CDR3 size: 14 residues. The germline gives CDR1 SQVTM, CDR2 ANQGSEA.